Listed below are T cell receptor beta chains from one sample, sequenced in a study of CD8+ T cells in alopecia areata. The data were produced by immunoSEQ multiplex PCR, yet TCRdb's version contains in-frame clones alone and is incomplete. Among just over 150,000 clones, under 70% were seen once, and the ten largest hold approximately 0.91%. Sequencing used CD4+ T cells sorted from blood, obtained at week 4, from a patient treated with tofacitinib. Receptors were obtained from a human donor with alopecia areata. CDR3s include the opening cysteine and the closing phenylalanine or tryptophan. A D gene is named only where the DNA matches it firmly. For some rows the clone size is stated as once, few or many, or as a class when expanded; others skip it.

>.|TRBV7-9|.|TRBJ2-1
CASSSAGVYNEQFF
TGTGCCAGCAGCTCCGCAGGTGTCTACAATGAGCAGTTCTTC
>.|TRBV5-1|.|TRBJ1-5
CASSLEGFGNQPQHF
TGCGCCAGCAGCTTGGAAGGTTTCGGCAATCAGCCCCAGCATTTT
>.|TRBV5-1|TRBD1|TRBJ1-5
CASSSGGVGQPQHF
TGCGCCAGCAGCTCAGGGGGCGTGGGTCAGCCCCAGCATTTT
>.|TRBV30|.|TRBJ2-1
CAWSAGGLEQFF
TGTGCCTGGAGTGCAGGGGGGCTTGAGCAGTTCTTC
>few|TRBV9|TRBD1|TRBJ2-7
CASSVGQGPPYEQYF
TGTGCCAGCAGCGTTGGACAGGGTCCCCCCTACGAGCAGTACTTC
>few|TRBV5-1|.|TRBJ2-5
CASSLGDLRETQYF
TGCGCCAGCAGCTTGGGGGACTTACGAGAGACCCAGTACTTC
>.|TRBV7-9|.|TRBJ2-5
CASSSGHAQETQYF
TGTGCCAGCAGCTCCGGACATGCCCAAGAGACCCAGTACTTC
>few|TRBV4-1|.|TRBJ2-7
CASRGGTLEQYF
TGCGCCTCAAGAGGAGGGACCCTCGAGCAGTACTTC
>.|TRBV30|.|TRBJ2-2
CAWSPLFGAGELFF
TGTGCCTGGAGCCCGCTCTTTGGCGCCGGGGAGCTGTTTTTT
>.|TRBV29-1|.|TRBJ1-1
CSGADNTEAFF
TGCAGCGGGGCAGATAACACTGAAGCTTTCTTT
>few|TRBV27|.|TRBJ1-5
CASSLVAANQPQHF
TGTGCCAGCAGTTTGGTGGCAGCCAATCAGCCCCAGCATTTT
>.|TRBV30|TRBD2|TRBJ2-3
CAWSDSSGGRDTQYF
TGTGCCTGGAGCGATTCTAGCGGGGGGAGAGATACGCAGTATTTT
>.|TRBV7-9|.|TRBJ1-1
CASSLSPMNTEAFF
TGTGCCAGCAGCTTATCCCCGATGAACACTGAAGCTTTCTTT
>few|TRBV5-4|.|TRBJ1-1
CASSLRARATLNTEAFF
TGTGCCAGCAGCTTGAGAGCGCGGGCAACCCTGAACACTGAAGCTTTCTTT
>.|TRBV29-1|.|TRBJ2-5
CSVDNSVQETQYF
TGCAGCGTCGACAACAGTGTACAAGAGACCCAGTACTTC
>once|TRBV29-1|TRBD1|TRBJ1-6
CSAGTGTSPLHF
TGCAGCGCCGGGACAGGGACTTCACCCCTCCACTTT
>.|TRBV29-1|.|TRBJ1-6
CSVETNSPLHF
TGCAGCGTTGAGACAAATTCACCCCTCCACTTT
>.|TRBV7-2|TRBD1|TRBJ1-2
CASSTRDRGRDGYTF
TGTGCCAGCAGCACCCGGGACAGGGGACGGGATGGCTACACCTTC
>few|TRBV6-1|.|TRBJ2-2
CASSQGTNTGELFF
TGTGCCAGCAGTCAGGGAACGAACACCGGGGAGCTGTTTTTT
>few|TRBV5-6|.|TRBJ2-7
CASSSAGSRVSYEQYF
TGTGCCAGCAGTTCTGCCGGGTCCAGAGTCTCCTACGAGCAGTACTTC
>.|TRBV11-1|TRBD1|TRBJ1-2
CASSPRTGAGYTF
TGTGCCAGCAGCCCCCGGACAGGGGCTGGCTACACCTTC
>.|TRBV12-5|TRBD1|TRBJ1-5
CASGLRGGEDQPQHF
TGTGCTAGTGGTTTGAGAGGGGGCGAGGATCAGCCCCAGCATTTT
>.|TRBV19|.|TRBJ2-5
CASSTVGGETQYF
TGTGCCAGTAGCACGGTTGGAGGGGAGACCCAGTACTTC
>.|TRBV7-2|TRBD1|TRBJ2-1
CASSLAQQGSYNEQFF
TGTGCCAGCAGCTTAGCCCAACAGGGGAGCTACAATGAGCAGTTCTTC
>.|TRBV30|.|TRBJ2-1
CAWSLPSEQFF
TGTGCCTGGAGTCTACCTAGTGAGCAGTTCTTC
>.|TRBV5-1|TRBD1|TRBJ1-2
CASSWDRANYGYTF
TGCGCCAGCAGCTGGGACAGAGCTAACTATGGCTACACCTTC
>.|TRBV11-1|TRBD1|TRBJ2-5
CASSTQGQGQETQYF
TGTGCCAGCAGCACGCAGGGACAGGGACAAGAGACCCAGTACTTC
>.|TRBV29-1|TRBD2|TRBJ2-7
CSVQSSGGEQYF
TGCAGCGTCCAATCTAGCGGGGGCGAGCAGTACTTC
>.|TRBV30|.|TRBJ1-6
CAWSVPPKENSPLHF
TGTGCCTGGAGTGTTCCCCCCAAAGAGAATTCACCCCTCCACTTT
>.|TRBV7-2|.|TRBJ2-1
CASSLSLFNEQFF
TGTGCCAGCAGCTTATCCCTATTCAATGAGCAGTTCTTC
>.|TRBV30|.|TRBJ1-2
CAWSGQRERGYTF
TGTGCCTGGAGTGGGCAACGGGAACGCGGCTACACCTTC
>.|TRBV2|.|TRBJ1-5
CASSDRTAHNQPQHF
TGTGCCAGCAGTGACAGGACAGCACACAATCAGCCCCAGCATTTT
>few|TRBV30|.|TRBJ2-5
CAWSDTGLGETQYF
TGTGCCTGGAGTGATACAGGCCTCGGGGAGACCCAGTACTTC
>.|TRBV6-6|.|TRBJ1-5
CASSDQPQHF
TGTGCCAGCAGTGATCAGCCCCAGCATTTT
>.|TRBV12-5|TRBD1|TRBJ2-2
CASGPPGGTNTGELFF
TGTGCTAGTGGGCCCCCAGGGGGTACGAACACCGGGGAGCTGTTTTTT
>.|TRBV30|.|TRBJ1-3
CAWSRGSGNTIYF
TGTGCCTGGAGTCGGGGCTCCGGAAACACCATATATTTT
>few|TRBV2|TRBD1|TRBJ2-7
CASSEARTGPYEQYF
TGTGCCAGCAGTGAAGCTCGGACAGGACCCTACGAGCAGTACTTC
>.|TRBV30|.|TRBJ2-7
CAWSVARGSEQYF
TGTGCCTGGAGTGTAGCCAGGGGCTCCGAGCAGTACTTC
>.|TRBV6-5|.|TRBJ1-1
CASSYSPDTEAFF
TGTGCCAGCAGTTACTCACCTGACACTGAAGCTTTCTTT
>.|TRBV30|TRBD1|TRBJ1-1
CAWSGQGAFDTEAFF
TGTGCCTGGAGCGGACAGGGGGCGTTTGACACTGAAGCTTTCTTT
>.|TRBV30|.|TRBJ1-1
CAWSVGRLTEAFF
TGTGCCTGGAGTGTAGGCAGGTTAACTGAAGCTTTCTTT
>few|TRBV5-4|.|TRBJ1-1
CASSSPGNTEAFF
TGTGCCAGCAGCAGCCCTGGGAACACTGAAGCTTTCTTT
>.|TRBV29-1|.|TRBJ2-5
CSVMVARGKTQYF
TGCAGCGTTATGGTAGCGCGGGGAAAGACCCAGTACTTC
>.|TRBV30|.|TRBJ2-1
CAWGLGEQFF
TGTGCCTGGGGCCTGGGAGAGCAGTTCTTC